These 13 T cell receptor beta chains originate from one sample sequenced in a study of glioma-infiltrating T cells. Amplification of TCR alpha and beta CDR3 regions from RNA used iRepertoire nested multiplex PCR. MiXCR, run by TCRdb on the multiplex PCR reads, gives a single entry per CDR3 protein. The table records approximately 400,000 distinct CDR3 sequences, around 45% of them present only once. Sequences were obtained from glioma tissue, nonneoplastic brain tissue, or PBMCs (not recorded which). These TCRs come from a human donor with low-grade glioma or glioblastoma, undergoing nonglioma brain surgery, or in good health (not recorded which).

V usage is TRBV28 and J usage is TRBJ2-7, with D possibly being TRBD1 (5 bases). This CDR3 is built from 13 residues. CDR1 and CDR2 (germline): MDHEN, SYDVKM. V lost 8 bases, J lost 4 bases, and 15 bases lay in between. The CDR3 sequence is CASGARASYEQYF. CDR3 coding DNA: TGTGCCAGCGGGGCTAGAGCGTCTTACGAGCAGTACTTC. Full variable domain (missing parts from reference TRBV28 and TRBJ2-7): DVKVTQSSRYLVKRTGEKVFLECVQDMDHENMFWYRQDPGLGLRLIYFSYDVKMKEKGDIPEGYSVSREKKERFSLILESASTNQTSMYLCASGARASYEQYFGPGTRLTVT.

Comment on this clonotype: This may be a read error: a much more frequent sequence differs by one nucleotide. The conserved phenylalanine or tryptophan is not found at the CDR3 terminus, so this likely reflects a read error. The chain combines TRBV6-1 with TRBJ1-2; weak D call: TRBD1 (6 bases). Per the germline V gene, CDR1 is MNHNS and CDR2 is SASEGT. This CDR3 has 15 amino acids. V lost 5 bases to trimming and J lost 4 bases, with 17 bases between them. The CDR3 sequence is CASSKTGKLPYGYTL. In DNA form, the CDR3 reads TGTGCCAGCAGTAAAACAGGGAAACTCCCCTATGGCTACACCTTA.

This clonotype was observed many times. The chain is built from TRBV6-1 and TRBJ2-7; no reliable D call. Germline V lookup: CDR1 MNHNS, CDR2 SASEGT. V lost 2 bases and J 0 bases, leaving 11 bases between the germline ends. The CDR3 totals 15 residues. The CDR3 coding sequence is TGTGCCAGCAGTGAAAAGGGTTGGACCTCCTACGAGCAGTACTTC. This encodes CASSEKGWTSYEQYF.

V usage is TRBV4-1 and J usage is TRBJ1-1; D unclear. CDR3 size: 15 residues. Trimming pared 0 bases from V and 6 bases from J, leaving 14 bases between. CDR1 and CDR2 (germline): MGHRA, YSYEKL. The CDR3 coding sequence is TGCGCCAGCAGCCAAGAGATCGGACTGATCCCTGAAGCTTTCTTT. Amino acids: CASSQEIGLIPEAFF.

The J gene is TRBJ1-5, the V gene TRBV7-2; D remains unclear. With 5 bases removed from V and 3 bases from J, the gap between germline ends came to 8 bases. This CDR3 has 13 residues. Germline CDR1 and CDR2: SGHTA and FQGNSA. The CDR3 nucleotides read TGTGCCAGCAGCAGGGTGGTCAATCAGCCCCAGCATTTT. Encoded protein: CASSRVVNQPQHF.

This clonotype has at least ten counts. This chain links TRBV6-2 or TRBV6-3 with TRBJ2-1; 9 nucleotides align to TRBD1. Germline CDR1 MNHEY, CDR2 SVGEGT. There are 14 residues in the CDR3. V gave up 5 bases and J gave up 2 bases; unmatched junction bases: 1. CDR3 DNA: TGTGCCAGCAGTCGGGACAGGGCCTACAATGAGCAGTTCTTC. As protein: CASSRDRAYNEQFF.

This clonotype was found many times. The chain combines TRBV27 with TRBJ2-3, with 10 bases matching TRBD2. V lost 7 bases to trimming and J lost 5 bases; unmatched junction nucleotides: 6. Germline assignment: CDR1 MNHEY and CDR2 SMNVEV (reference sequence). The CDR3 contains 14 residues. CDR3 sequence: CASTLSGRRDTQYF. As DNA, the CDR3 is TGTGCCAGCACCCTTAGCGGGAGGAGAGATACGCAGTATTTT.

In the case of this clonotype: This CDR3 is missing its conserved last phenylalanine or tryptophan, likely due to a read error. The gene calls are TRBV7-9 and TRBJ2-1, with D possibly TRBD1 on 5 matching bases. Germline V gene sequence: CDR1 SEHNR, CDR2 FQNEAQ (reference sequence). V lost 7 bases and J lost 9, with 19 bases in between. CDR3 length: 14 amino acids. The CDR3 coding sequence is TGTGCCAGCAACCTTGCCCTTTGGGGCGGTGAGCAGTTCTCC. It specifies CASNLALWGGEQFS.

Concerning this clonotype itself: With a much larger clone just one base away, this may be a read error. The J gene is TRBJ2-3, the V gene TRBV20-1, with no clear D. CDR3 size: 11 residues. From germline, CDR1 is DFQATT and CDR2 SNEGSKA (reference sequence). Trimming stripped 5 bases from V and 7 bases from J, with 10 bases between. In DNA form, the CDR3 reads TGCAGTGCTTCATACCCAAATACGCAGTATTTT. Encoded protein: CSASYPNTQYF.

This clonotype has only a few counts. The chain couples TRBV7-9 to TRBJ1-6, with a possible D match to TRBD1 (5 bases). V was cut by 5 bases and J by 8 bases, with 10 bases left in between. The CDR3 length is 13 residues. From germline, CDR1 is SEHNR and CDR2 FQNEAQ (reference sequence). The CDR3 sequence is CASSHWGDSPLHF. The DNA of the CDR3 is TGTGCCAGCAGCCACTGGGGGGATTCACCCCTCCACTTT.

V gene TRBV28 combines with J gene TRBJ1-5, with a tentative D call TRBD1 (5 bases). The CDR3 has 15 residues. V lost 6 bases and J lost 4, with 16 bases in between. The germline V gene encodes CDR1 MDHEN and CDR2 SYDVKM. The CDR3 spells CASSRLGTLNQPQHF. CDR3 in DNA: TGTGCCAGCAGCCGACTAGGGACCTTAAATCAGCCCCAGCATTTT.

In this sample, this clonotype turned up a few times. The genes are TRBV7-2 and TRBJ2-7; D perhaps matches TRBD2 (6 bases). Looked up from germline, CDR1 is SGHTA and CDR2 is FQGNSA. This CDR3 region has 15 residues. Trimming took 5 bases from V and 5 from J, leaving 19 bases between them. CDR3 sequence (DNA): TGTGCCAGCAGCCTCCCCCTCGGACTAATCAACGAGCAGTACTTC. It yields the protein CASSLPLGLINEQYF.

This chain uses TRBV7-9 with TRBJ2-3; TRBD2 matches at 10 bases. CDR3 length: 15 residues. The germline gives CDR1 SEHNR, CDR2 FQNEAQ (reference sequence). V shed 4 bases and J 5 bases; nucleotides not matched to a gene: 6. The DNA for the CDR3 is TGTGCCAGCAGCTGGAGCGGGAGGGCTCTAGATACGCAGTATTTT. Amino acid sequence: CASSWSGRALDTQYF.